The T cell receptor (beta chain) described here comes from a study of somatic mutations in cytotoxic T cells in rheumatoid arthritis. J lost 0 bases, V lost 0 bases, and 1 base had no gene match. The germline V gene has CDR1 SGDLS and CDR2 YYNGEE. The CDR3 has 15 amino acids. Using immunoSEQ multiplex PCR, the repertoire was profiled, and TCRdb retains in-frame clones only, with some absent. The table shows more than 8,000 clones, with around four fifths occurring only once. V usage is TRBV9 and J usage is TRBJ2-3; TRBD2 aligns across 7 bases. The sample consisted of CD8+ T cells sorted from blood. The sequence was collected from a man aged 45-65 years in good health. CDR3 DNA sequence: TGTGCCAGCAGCGTAGGCGGGAGAAGCACAGATACGCAGTATTTT. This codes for CASSVGGRSTDTQYF.